Listed below are T cell receptor beta chains from one sample, sequenced in a study of blood T cell repertoires in COVID-19. Using immunoSEQ multiplex PCR, the repertoire was profiled, and TCRdb retains in-frame clones only, with some absent. The data contain under 150,000 clones, roughly 88% of them singletons. Sequenced input: peripheral blood. The receptor set was obtained from a human donor in a cohort sampled during active COVID-19. Each CDR3 is given with its conserved first and last residue. Each record gives: D gene, CDR3 length, J gene, clone size, V gene, CDR3 protein, CDR3 DNA. A D gene is named only where the DNA matches it firmly. A clone size is listed for some rows: how often the clone was seen (once, few, many), or a class if it is expanded.

>TRBD2|16|TRBJ2-1|.|TRBV6-2/TRBV6-3
CASSYSTSGGGNEQFF
TGTGCCAGCAGTTACTCGACTAGCGGGGGGGGCAATGAGCAGTTCTTC
>TRBD2|16|TRBJ2-1|.|TRBV4-3
CASSQDYGLARNEQFF
TGCGCCAGCAGCCAGGATTACGGACTAGCGAGGAATGAGCAGTTCTTC
>.|14|TRBJ1-2|.|TRBV13
CASSLRGGYYGYTF
TGTGCCAGCAGCTTGCGGGGAGGGTACTATGGCTACACCTTC
>.|14|TRBJ2-7|.|TRBV3-1/TRBV3-2
CASSFRTQGGEQYF
TGTGCCAGCAGTTTTCGAACCCAGGGTGGCGAGCAGTACTTC
>.|14|TRBJ1-4|few|TRBV9
CASSVAAGEEKLFF
TGTGCCAGCAGCGTGGCGGCAGGGGAAGAAAAACTGTTTTTT
>TRBD1|13|TRBJ2-5|.|TRBV29-1
CSVERDRSETQYF
TGCAGCGTTGAAAGGGACAGGTCAGAGACCCAGTACTTC
>.|15|TRBJ2-7|few|TRBV7-2
CASSQDRRISYEQYF
TGTGCCAGCAGCCAGGACCGGAGGATCTCCTACGAGCAGTACTTC
>.|14|TRBJ1-4|.|TRBV5-3
CARSSGPIREKLFF
TGTGCCAGAAGCTCAGGTCCGATACGGGAAAAACTGTTTTTT
>.|13|TRBJ2-1|.|TRBV24-1
CATSDFRHNEQFF
TGTGCCACCAGTGATTTCAGGCACAATGAGCAGTTCTTC
>TRBD1|13|TRBJ1-5|.|TRBV3-1/TRBV3-2
CASSVDRAQPQHF
TGTGCCAGCAGCGTTGACAGGGCCCAGCCCCAGCATTTT
>TRBD1|15|TRBJ1-4|.|TRBV4-1
CASSPRQGPNEKLFF
TGCGCCAGCAGCCCTCGACAGGGACCTAATGAAAAACTGTTTTTT
>.|14|TRBJ2-5|once|TRBV24-1
CATECLDSQETQYF
TGTGCCACCGAATGTCTGGACAGCCAAGAGACCCAGTACTTC
>TRBD1|15|TRBJ1-6|.|TRBV7-9
CASSLATGANSPLHF
TGTGCCAGCAGCTTAGCAACAGGGGCCAATTCACCCCTCCACTTT
>TRBD1|15|TRBJ2-2|.|TRBV2
CASRTGTGRSGELFF
TGTGCCAGCAGAACCGGGACAGGGAGATCCGGGGAGCTGTTTTTT
>TRBD1|17|TRBJ1-2|many|TRBV7-8
CASSLALSQGVIYGYTF
TGTGCCAGCAGCTTAGCGCTAAGCCAGGGGGTTATCTATGGCTACACCTTC
>.|13|TRBJ1-2|.|TRBV18
CASSPGPNYGYTF
TGTGCCAGCTCCCCAGGGCCTAACTATGGCTACACCTTC
>.|15|TRBJ1-2|.|TRBV18
CASSPSWVGGYGYTF
TGTGCCAGCTCACCCAGCTGGGTAGGGGGCTATGGCTACACCTTC
>.|14|TRBJ2-2|.|TRBV7-2
CASSSWTLTGELFF
TGTGCCAGCAGCTCCTGGACTCTAACCGGGGAGCTGTTTTTT
>.|12|TRBJ2-7|.|TRBV3-1/TRBV3-2
CASSQTGREQYF
TGTGCCAGCAGCCAAACAGGGCGGGAGCAGTACTTC
>TRBD2|16|TRBJ2-5|once|TRBV5-6
CASSFHGTSGVGSQYF
TGTGCCAGCAGCTTCCATGGGACTAGCGGGGTAGGATCCCAGTACTTC
>.|15|TRBJ1-4|once|TRBV27
CASSFYGGGKEKLFF
TGTGCCAGCAGTTTTTATGGCGGGGGAAAAGAAAAACTGTTTTTT
>TRBD1|15|TRBJ2-7|.|TRBV5-1
CASSRTGTAPYEQYF
TGCGCCAGCAGCCGGACCGGGACAGCGCCCTACGAGCAGTACTTC
>TRBD1|13|TRBJ1-5|.|TRBV19
CASARDSDQPQHF
TGTGCCAGCGCCAGGGACAGTGATCAGCCCCAGCATTTT
>TRBD1|15|TRBJ2-1|.|TRBV10-3
CAILLPTGGVFEQFF
TGTGCCATCCTCCTACCGACAGGGGGCGTTTTTGAGCAGTTCTTC
>TRBD1|15|TRBJ1-1|.|TRBV19
CASSTQGALNTEAFF
TGTGCCAGTAGTACACAGGGGGCGTTGAACACTGAAGCTTTCTTT
>TRBD1|16|TRBJ2-1|.|TRBV6-6
CASSYSGQGEVNEQFF
TGTGCCAGCAGTTACTCGGGACAGGGTGAGGTTAATGAGCAGTTCTTC
>.|20|TRBJ2-6|.|TRBV21-1
CATELPDRVHRITGANVLTF
TGTGCCACCGAACTTCCCGACAGGGTCCATAGAATAACTGGGGCCAACGTCCTGACTTTC
>TRBD2|17|TRBJ2-2|.|TRBV9
CASSVAGGGANTGELFF
TGTGCCAGCAGCGTAGCCGGCGGGGGGGCGAACACCGGGGAGCTGTTTTTT
>.|16|TRBJ1-6|.|TRBV19
CASSIRPGRDNSPLHF
TGTGCCAGTAGTATACGCCCCGGCCGGGATAATTCACCCCTCCACTTT
>TRBD2|17|TRBJ2-7|.|TRBV9
CASSRGPQSGGLGEQYF
TGTGCCAGCAGCCGGGGCCCTCAGTCGGGGGGGCTCGGCGAGCAGTACTTC
>.|16|TRBJ2-2|.|TRBV5-5
CASSWGSGGAAGELFF
TGTGCCAGCAGTTGGGGGTCTGGGGGCGCCGCCGGGGAGCTGTTTTTT
>TRBD2|15|TRBJ2-1|few|TRBV3-1/TRBV3-2
CASSQTSGGINEQFF
TGTGCCAGCAGCCAGACTAGCGGGGGGATAAATGAGCAGTTCTTC
>.|14|TRBJ2-7|.|TRBV6-6
CASSPGAFIYEQYF
TGTGCCAGCAGTCCAGGGGCTTTCATCTACGAGCAGTACTTC
>.|14|TRBJ2-7|.|TRBV5-1
CASSPGTAKDEQYF
TGCGCCAGCAGCCCCGGTACAGCCAAGGACGAGCAGTACTTC
>.|20|TRBJ1-3|.|TRBV13
CASSLGHWGLSSHSGNTIYF
TGTGCCAGCAGCTTGGGGCATTGGGGACTGTCTTCGCATTCTGGAAACACCATATATTTT
>.|16|TRBJ1-4|.|TRBV7-2
CASSLVGASGLEKLFF
TGTGCCAGCAGCTTAGTAGGGGCGTCGGGACTAGAAAAACTGTTTTTT
>.|15|TRBJ2-3|.|TRBV7-6
CASSLKAGVEGTQYF
TGTGCCAGCAGCCTGAAAGCAGGGGTAGAGGGTACGCAGTATTTT
>.|13|TRBJ2-3|.|TRBV5-4
CASKSRSTDTQYF
TGTGCCAGCAAGTCTAGAAGCACAGATACGCAGTATTTT
>TRBD1|15|TRBJ2-6|.|TRBV5-1
CASSTRGSGANVLTF
TGCGCCAGCAGCACCAGGGGGTCTGGGGCCAACGTCCTGACTTTC
>.|16|TRBJ2-7|few|TRBV20-1
CSASWFGGAVPYEQYF
TGCAGTGCTAGTTGGTTTGGTGGGGCAGTTCCCTACGAGCAGTACTTC
>.|14|TRBJ2-5|.|TRBV27
CASSFQGLRETQYF
TGTGCCAGCAGTTTCCAGGGGCTGAGGGAGACCCAGTACTTC